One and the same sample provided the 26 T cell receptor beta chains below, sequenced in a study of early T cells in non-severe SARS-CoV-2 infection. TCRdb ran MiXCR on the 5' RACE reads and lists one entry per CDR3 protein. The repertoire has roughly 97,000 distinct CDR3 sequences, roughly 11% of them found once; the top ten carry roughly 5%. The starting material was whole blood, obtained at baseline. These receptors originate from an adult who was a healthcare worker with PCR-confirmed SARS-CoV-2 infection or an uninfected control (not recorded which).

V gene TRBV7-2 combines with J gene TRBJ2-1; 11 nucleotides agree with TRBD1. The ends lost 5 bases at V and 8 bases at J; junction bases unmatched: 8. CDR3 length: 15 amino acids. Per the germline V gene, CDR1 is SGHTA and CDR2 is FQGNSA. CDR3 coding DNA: TGTGCCAGCAGCCCTTGGACAGGGGGCTGGGATGAGCAGTTCTTC. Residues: CASSPWTGGWDEQFF.

CDR3 sequence: CASRTNEKLFF. The DNA of the CDR3 is TGTGCCAGCAGGACTAATGAAAAACTGTTTTTT. The chain uses TRBV6-1 and TRBJ1-4; D unclear. Germline CDR1 is MNHNS and CDR2 is SASEGT. This CDR3 is 11 amino acids long. Trimming left V 6 bases short and J 2 bases short, with 1 base between.

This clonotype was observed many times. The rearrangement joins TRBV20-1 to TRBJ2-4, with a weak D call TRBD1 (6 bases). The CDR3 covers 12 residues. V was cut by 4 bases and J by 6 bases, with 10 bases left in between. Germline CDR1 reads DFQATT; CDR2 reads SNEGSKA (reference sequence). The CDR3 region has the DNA TGCAGTGCTATCCGGACAGCAAACATTCAGTACTTC. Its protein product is CSAIRTANIQYF.

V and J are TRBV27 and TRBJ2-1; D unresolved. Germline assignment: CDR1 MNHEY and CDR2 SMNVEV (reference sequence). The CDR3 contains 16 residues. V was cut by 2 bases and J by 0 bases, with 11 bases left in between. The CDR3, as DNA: TGTGCCAGCAGTTTAGTAGGTCGGAGCTCCTACAATGAGCAGTTCTTC. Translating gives CASSLVGRSSYNEQFF.

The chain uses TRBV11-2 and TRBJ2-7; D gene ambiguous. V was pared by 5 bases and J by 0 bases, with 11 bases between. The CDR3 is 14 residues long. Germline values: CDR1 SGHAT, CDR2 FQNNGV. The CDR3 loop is CASSPDPISYEQYF. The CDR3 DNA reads TGTGCCAGCAGCCCCGACCCGATCTCCTACGAGCAGTACTTC.

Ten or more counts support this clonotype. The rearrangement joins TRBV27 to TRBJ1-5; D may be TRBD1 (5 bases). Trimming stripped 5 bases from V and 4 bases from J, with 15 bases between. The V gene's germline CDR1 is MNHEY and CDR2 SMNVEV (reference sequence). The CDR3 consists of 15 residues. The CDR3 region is CASSRKQDGNQPQHF. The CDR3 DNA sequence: TGTGCCAGCAGTAGAAAACAGGACGGAAATCAGCCCCAGCATTTT.

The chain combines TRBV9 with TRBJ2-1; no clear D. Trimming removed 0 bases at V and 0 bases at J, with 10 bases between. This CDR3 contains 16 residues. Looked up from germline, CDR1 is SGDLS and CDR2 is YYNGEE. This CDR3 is CASSVAVGSSYNEQFF. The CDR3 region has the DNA TGTGCCAGCAGCGTAGCGGTCGGCAGCTCCTACAATGAGCAGTTCTTC. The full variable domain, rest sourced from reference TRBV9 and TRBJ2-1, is DSGVTQTPKHLITATGQRVTLRCSPRSGDLSVYWYQQSLDQGLQFLIQYYNGEERAKGNILERFSAQQFPDLHSELNLSSLELGDSALYFCASSVAVGSSYNEQFFGPGTRLTVL.

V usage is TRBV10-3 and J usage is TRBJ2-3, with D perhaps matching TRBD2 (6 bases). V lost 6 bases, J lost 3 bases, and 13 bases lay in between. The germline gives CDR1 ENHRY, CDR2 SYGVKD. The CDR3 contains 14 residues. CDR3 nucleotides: TGTGCCATCAGGGAGCGGGCCGGGACAGATACGCAGTATTTT. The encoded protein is CAIRERAGTDTQYF.

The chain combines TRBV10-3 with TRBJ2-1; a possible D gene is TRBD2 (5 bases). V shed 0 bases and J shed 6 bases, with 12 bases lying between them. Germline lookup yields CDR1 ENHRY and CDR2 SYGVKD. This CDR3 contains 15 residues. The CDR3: CAISESSGEINEQFF. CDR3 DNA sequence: TGTGCCATCAGTGAGTCGAGCGGAGAGATCAATGAGCAGTTCTTC.

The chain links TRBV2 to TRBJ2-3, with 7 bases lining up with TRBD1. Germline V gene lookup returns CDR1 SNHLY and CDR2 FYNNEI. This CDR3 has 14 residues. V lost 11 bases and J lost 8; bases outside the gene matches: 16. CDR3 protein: CALRGRSQDGTQYF. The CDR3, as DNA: TGTGCCCTTAGGGGGCGGAGCCAGGATGGTACGCAGTATTTT.

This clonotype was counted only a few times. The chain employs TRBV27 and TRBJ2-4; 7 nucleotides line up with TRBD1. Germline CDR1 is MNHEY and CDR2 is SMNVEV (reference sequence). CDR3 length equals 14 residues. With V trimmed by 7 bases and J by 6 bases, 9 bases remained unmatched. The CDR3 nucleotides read TGTGCCAGCAAATCCAGGGGGATGAGAAACATTCAGTACTTC. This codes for CASKSRGMRNIQYF.

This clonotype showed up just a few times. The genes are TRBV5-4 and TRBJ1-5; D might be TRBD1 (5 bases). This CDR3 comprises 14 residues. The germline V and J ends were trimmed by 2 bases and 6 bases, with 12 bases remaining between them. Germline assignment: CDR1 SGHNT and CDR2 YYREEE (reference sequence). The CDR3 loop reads CASSLWGAGQPQHF. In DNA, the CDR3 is TGTGCCAGCAGCTTATGGGGCGCGGGTCAGCCCCAGCATTTT. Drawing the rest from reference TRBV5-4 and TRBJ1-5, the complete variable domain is ETGVTQSPTHLIKTRGQQVTLRCSSQSGHNTVSWYQQALGQGPQFIFQYYREEENGRGNFPPRFSGLQFPNYSSELNVNALELDDSALYLCASSLWGAGQPQHFGDGTRLSIL.

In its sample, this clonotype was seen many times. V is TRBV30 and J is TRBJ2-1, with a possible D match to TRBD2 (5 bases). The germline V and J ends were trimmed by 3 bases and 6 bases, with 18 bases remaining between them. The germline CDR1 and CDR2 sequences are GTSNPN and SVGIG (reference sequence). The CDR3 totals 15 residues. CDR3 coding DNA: TGTGCCTGGAGCCCTTTGCGGGTAGACTTCAATGAGCAGTTCTTC. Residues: CAWSPLRVDFNEQFF.

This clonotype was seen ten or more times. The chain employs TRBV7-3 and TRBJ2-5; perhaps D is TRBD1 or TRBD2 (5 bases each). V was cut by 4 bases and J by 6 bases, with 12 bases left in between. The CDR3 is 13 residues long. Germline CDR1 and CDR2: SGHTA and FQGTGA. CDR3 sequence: CASSSTRGQTQYF. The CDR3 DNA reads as TGTGCCAGCAGCTCCACCCGGGGACAGACCCAGTACTTC.

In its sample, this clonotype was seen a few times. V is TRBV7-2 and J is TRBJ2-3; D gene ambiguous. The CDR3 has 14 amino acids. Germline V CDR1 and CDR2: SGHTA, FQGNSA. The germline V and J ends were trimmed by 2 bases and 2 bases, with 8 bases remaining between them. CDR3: CASSLTHATDTQYF. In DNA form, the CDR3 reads TGTGCCAGCAGCTTAACTCACGCCACAGATACGCAGTATTTT.

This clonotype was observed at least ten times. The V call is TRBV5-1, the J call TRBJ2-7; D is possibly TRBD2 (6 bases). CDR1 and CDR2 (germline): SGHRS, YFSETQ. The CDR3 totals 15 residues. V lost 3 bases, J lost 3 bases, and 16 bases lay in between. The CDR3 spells CASSWTGTRIYEQYF. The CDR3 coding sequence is TGCGCCAGCAGCTGGACCGGGACTCGGATCTACGAGCAGTACTTC.

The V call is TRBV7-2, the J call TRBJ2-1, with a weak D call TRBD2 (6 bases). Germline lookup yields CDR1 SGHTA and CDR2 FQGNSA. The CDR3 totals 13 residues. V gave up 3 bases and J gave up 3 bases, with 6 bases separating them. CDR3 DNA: TGTGCCAGCAGCTTTAGCGGCTACAATGAGCAGTTCTTC. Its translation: CASSFSGYNEQFF.

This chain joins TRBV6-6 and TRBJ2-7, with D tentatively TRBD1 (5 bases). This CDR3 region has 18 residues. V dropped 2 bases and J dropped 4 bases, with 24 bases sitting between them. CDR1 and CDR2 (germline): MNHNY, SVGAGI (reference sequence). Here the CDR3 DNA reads TGTGCCAGCAGTTACCCTCCAGGGCTAGGGGCCATGGGGTACGAGCAGTACTTC. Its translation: CASSYPPGLGAMGYEQYF.

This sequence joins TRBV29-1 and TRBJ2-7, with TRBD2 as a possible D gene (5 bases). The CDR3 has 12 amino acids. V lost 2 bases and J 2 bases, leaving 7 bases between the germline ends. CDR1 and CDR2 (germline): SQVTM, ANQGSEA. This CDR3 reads CSVEIGAYEQYF. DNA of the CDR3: TGCAGCGTTGAAATCGGGGCCTACGAGCAGTACTTC.

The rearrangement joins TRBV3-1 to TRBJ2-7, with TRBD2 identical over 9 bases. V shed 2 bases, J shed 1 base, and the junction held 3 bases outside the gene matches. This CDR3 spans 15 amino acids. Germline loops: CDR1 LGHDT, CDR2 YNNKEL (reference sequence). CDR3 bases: TGTGCCAGCAGCCAAAGACTAGCGGAATCCTACGAGCAGTACTTC. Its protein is CASSQRLAESYEQYF.

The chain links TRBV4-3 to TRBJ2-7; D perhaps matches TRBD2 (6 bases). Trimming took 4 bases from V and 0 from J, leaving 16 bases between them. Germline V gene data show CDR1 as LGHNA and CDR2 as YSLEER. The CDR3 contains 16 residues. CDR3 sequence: CASSLYPGLGSYEQYF. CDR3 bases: TGCGCCAGCAGCCTATATCCGGGACTCGGCTCCTACGAGCAGTACTTC.

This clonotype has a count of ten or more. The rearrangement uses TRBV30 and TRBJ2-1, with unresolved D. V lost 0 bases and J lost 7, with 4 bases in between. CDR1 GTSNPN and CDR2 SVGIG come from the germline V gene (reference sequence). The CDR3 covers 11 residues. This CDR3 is CAWSVGNEQFF. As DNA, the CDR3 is TGTGCCTGGAGTGTCGGGAATGAGCAGTTCTTC.

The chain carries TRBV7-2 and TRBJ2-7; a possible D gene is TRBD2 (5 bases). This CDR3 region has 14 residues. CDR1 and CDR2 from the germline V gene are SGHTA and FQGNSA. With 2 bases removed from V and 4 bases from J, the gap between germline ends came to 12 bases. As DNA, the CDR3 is TGTGCCAGCAGCTTACCAGCGCGAGGGTACGAGCAGTACTTC. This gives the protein CASSLPARGYEQYF.

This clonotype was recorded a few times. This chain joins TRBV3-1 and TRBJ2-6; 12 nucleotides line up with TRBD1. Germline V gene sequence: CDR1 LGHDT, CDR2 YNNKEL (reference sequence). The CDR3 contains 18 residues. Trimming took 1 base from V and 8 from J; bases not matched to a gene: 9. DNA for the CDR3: TGTGCCAGCAGCCAAGGGCATATTGGGACAGGGGGCCCCAACGTCCTGACTTTC. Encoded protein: CASSQGHIGTGGPNVLTF.

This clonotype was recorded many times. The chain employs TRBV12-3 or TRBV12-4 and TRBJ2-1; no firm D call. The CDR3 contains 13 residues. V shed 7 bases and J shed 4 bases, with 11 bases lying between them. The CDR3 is CASNLQEYNEQFF. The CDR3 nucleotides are TGTGCCAGCAACCTCCAGGAGTACAATGAGCAGTTCTTC.

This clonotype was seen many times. The CDR3 sequence: CASSLDWGGEKLFF. CDR3 nucleotides: TGTGCCAGCAGCTTAGACTGGGGAGGGGAAAAACTGTTTTTT. The chain joins TRBV7-2 to TRBJ1-4; D is unclear. The CDR3 has 14 residues. CDR1 and CDR2 (germline): SGHTA, FQGNSA. V was pared by 1 base and J by 8 bases, with 11 bases between.